These T cell receptor beta chains were read from a single sample in a study of PD-L1 blockade in urothelial cancer. Method: immunoSEQ multiplex PCR; TCRdb's copy keeps in-frame clones and lacks some. The table has 35,000 to 45,000 clones, roughly nine tenths seen once; the top ten hold around 7%. Sequencing used PBMCs, obtained around atezolizumab (anti-PD-L1) treatment. These receptors all stem from a man aged 65-85 years with urothelial cancer. Each CDR3 is given with its conserved first and last residue. D genes are given only for firm matches. Part of the rows lack a size; the others show once, few, many or a class for expanded clones.

v_call	d_call	j_call	cdr3_length	clone_size	cdr3_nt	cdr3_aa
TRBV27	TRBD2	TRBJ2-3	15	once	TGTGCCAGCAGTTTAGCGGGAGTGAGCACAGATACGCAGTATTTT	CASSLAGVSTDTQYF
TRBV5-1	-	TRBJ2-5	14	-	TGCGCCAGCAGCTTGACCCAGTACCAAGAGACCCAGTACTTC	CASSLTQYQETQYF
TRBV5-6	-	TRBJ2-6	18	-	TGTGCCAGCACCTTACGATCCGGGTCCTTATCTGGGGCCAACGTCCTGACTTTC	CASTLRSGSLSGANVLTF
TRBV30	-	TRBJ2-1	14	-	TGTGCCTGGAGTGTAATAGCAGATTACAATGAGCAGTTCTTC	CAWSVIADYNEQFF
TRBV19	TRBD1	TRBJ1-1	18	-	TGTGCCAGTAGGCCATCAAGAGGACAGGGTCCTCTGAACACTGAAGCTTTCTTT	CASRPSRGQGPLNTEAFF
TRBV20-1	-	TRBJ2-2	11	-	TGCAGTGCTACGAGGGCCGGGGAGCTGTTTTTT	CSATRAGELFF
TRBV29-1	-	TRBJ1-1	14	-	TGCAGCGTTGAAGCTCGCAGGGATACCACTGAAGCTTTCTTT	CSVEARRDTTEAFF
TRBV4-1	TRBD2	TRBJ2-1	19	-	TGCGCCAGCAGCCTAAGGACTAGCGGGAGCGCGAGCTCCTACAATGAGCAGTTCTTC	CASSLRTSGSASSYNEQFF
TRBV19	TRBD1	TRBJ2-1	16	-	TGTGCCAGTAGTACGAGCCGGGACAGGGCCTACAATGAGCAGTTCTTC	CASSTSRDRAYNEQFF
TRBV6-1	TRBD1	TRBJ2-3	15	-	TGTGCCAGCAGTGGGAGACAGGGGTACACAGATACGCAGTATTTT	CASSGRQGYTDTQYF
TRBV30	-	TRBJ2-5	12	few	TGTGCCTGGAGTGTACTAGGGGGTTTCCAGTACTTC	CAWSVLGGFQYF
TRBV28	TRBD2	TRBJ2-1	18	-	TGTGCCAGCAGTTTTCCCCACTCGACTAGCGGGACAGACAATGAGCAGTTCTTC	CASSFPHSTSGTDNEQFF
TRBV18	TRBD1	TRBJ2-3	14	-	TGTGCCAGCTCACCGACAGGGGACCTAGGGACGCAGTATTTT	CASSPTGDLGTQYF
TRBV5-1	-	TRBJ1-3	16	-	TGCGCCAGCAGCTTGGAGGGGGGGAGCTCTGGAAACACCATATATTTT	CASSLEGGSSGNTIYF
TRBV19	TRBD2	TRBJ2-7	14	-	TGTGCCAGTAGTATTACTAGCGGGAAATACGAGCAGTACTTC	CASSITSGKYEQYF
TRBV6-1	-	TRBJ2-5	15	-	TGTGCCAGCAGTGAAGTAAGAGTTTTCAAAGAGACCCAGTACTTC	CASSEVRVFKETQYF
TRBV25-1	-	TRBJ1-6	14	-	TGTGCCAGCAGAGATGGGGGGGGCGGTTCACCCCTCCACTTT	CASRDGGGGSPLHF
TRBV11-3	TRBD2	TRBJ2-7	14	-	TGTGCCAGCAGCTTGTCAAGCGGGAGCTACGAGCAGTACTTC	CASSLSSGSYEQYF
TRBV5-1	-	TRBJ1-2	13	-	TGCGCCAGCAGCTCCTCAGGTATCTATGGCTACACCTTC	CASSSSGIYGYTF
TRBV6-6	TRBD2	TRBJ2-5	15	-	TGTGCCAGCAGGCCTACTCTAGCGGGAGGCGAGACCCAGTACTTC	CASRPTLAGGETQYF
TRBV20-1	-	TRBJ1-2	10	-	TGCAGTGCTAGTGGCAGGGTCTACACCTTC	CSASGRVYTF
TRBV28	-	TRBJ2-3	14	-	TGTGCCAGCAGTTCCTCAACCACTAGAGATACGCAGTATTTT	CASSSSTTRDTQYF
TRBV5-1	-	TRBJ2-3	15	-	TGCGCCAGCAGCCTGACCGGACAGTTCACAGATACGCAGTATTTT	CASSLTGQFTDTQYF
TRBV5-8	TRBD2	TRBJ2-3	16	-	TGTGCCAGCCGGCAGGCTAGCGGGCGAGCAACAGATACGCAGTATTTT	CASRQASGRATDTQYF
TRBV10-1	TRBD1	TRBJ2-7	12	few	TGCGCCAGCAGTGAGTCCCAGGGGGTACAGTACTTC	CASSESQGVQYF
TRBV29-1	-	TRBJ2-2	14	-	TGCAGCGTTCGTTCCAGGGCGGAAACCGGGGAGCTGTTTTTT	CSVRSRAETGELFF
TRBV2	-	TRBJ1-2	14	-	TGTGCCAGCAGTACCGGGACAACCGAACATGGCTACACCTTC	CASSTGTTEHGYTF
TRBV28	TRBD2	TRBJ2-7	15	-	TGTGCCAGCAGTTTGGGACTAGCGGCTTCCTACGAGCAGTACTTC	CASSLGLAASYEQYF
TRBV7-6	TRBD2	TRBJ2-1	15	-	TGTGCCAGCAGACGGACTAGCGGGTTGGGCAATGAGCAGTTCTTC	CASRRTSGLGNEQFF
TRBV19	TRBD1	TRBJ1-2	15	-	TGTGCCAGTAGTATACCGACAGGGGGTTCTTATGGCTACACCTTC	CASSIPTGGSYGYTF
TRBV6-1	TRBD2	TRBJ2-7	15	few	TGTGCCAGCAGAACTCGGGATAGCGGGAGCAACGAGCAGTACTTC	CASRTRDSGSNEQYF